This passage covers 29 T cell receptor beta chains from one sample sequenced in a study of blood T cell repertoires in COVID-19. Here immunoSEQ multiplex PCR was the method, and the copy in TCRdb shows in-frame clones only, minus some. The sample yields 60,000 or so clones, approximately 80% seen once. Sequencing used peripheral blood. Receptor source: a man younger than 40 with COVID-19, enrolled during active disease.

The chain has TRBV2 and TRBJ2-5, with TRBD2 as a possible D gene (5 bases). CDR1 SNHLY and CDR2 FYNNEI come from the germline V gene. V lost 8 bases, J lost 7 bases, and 17 bases lay in between. CDR3 length equals 13 residues. In DNA form, the CDR3 reads TGTGCCAGCGGGATTCCGCCTGGAGGGACCCAGTACTTC. Amino acid sequence: CASGIPPGGTQYF.

The chain employs TRBV7-2 and TRBJ1-2; the D gene is possibly TRBD1 (5 bases). Looked up from germline, CDR1 is SGHTA and CDR2 is FQGNSA. Trimming stripped 5 bases from V and 2 bases from J, with 12 bases between. CDR3 length: 14 residues. The CDR3 DNA sequence: TGTGCCAGCAGCCTGGGGGGAGTAAACTATGGCTACACCTTC. Its translation is CASSLGGVNYGYTF.

This clone has at least ten counts. The chain links TRBV10-3 to TRBJ2-7; 10 positions match TRBD1. The J segment lost 7 bases and the V segment lost 2 bases, leaving 8 bases of the junction unmatched. This CDR3 has 15 residues. Germline lookup yields CDR1 ENHRY and CDR2 SYGVKD. DNA of the CDR3: TGTGCCATCAGTGAGCGCCAGGACAGGGGGATTGAGCAGTACTTC. Its protein is CAISERQDRGIEQYF.

In this sample, this clone turned up a few times. The genes are TRBV7-2 and TRBJ1-4; 10 nucleotides align to TRBD1. CDR1 and CDR2 from the germline V gene are SGHTA and FQGNSA. The CDR3 has 15 residues. The V and J ends lost 5 bases and 7 bases, in that order; junction bases with no gene match: 7. CDR3 bases: TGTGCCAGCAGCACCGGGGACAGGGGTGGTGAAAAACTGTTTTTT. It is translated as CASSTGDRGGEKLFF.

CDR3 nucleotides: TGTGCCAGCAGCGAACCCAAGCCAGATACGCAGTATTTT. Protein product: CASSEPKPDTQYF. V gene TRBV9 combines with J gene TRBJ2-3; the D is unclear. The V end was cut by 3 bases, the J end by 4 bases, with 9 bases between. Germline V lookup: CDR1 SGDLS, CDR2 YYNGEE. CDR3 length: 13 residues.

This chain uses TRBV28 with TRBJ1-5, with 9 positions matching TRBD1. The CDR3 extends over 15 amino acids. The germline V gene has CDR1 MDHEN and CDR2 SYDVKM. The V gene end was trimmed by 6 bases and the J gene end by 5 bases; junction bases not matched to a gene: 8. The CDR3 sequence is CASSRSRDRDQPQHF. CDR3 sequence (DNA): TGTGCCAGCAGCCGAAGCCGGGACAGGGATCAGCCCCAGCATTTT.

By sample share, this clone is medium-sized. The chain has TRBV6-4 and TRBJ2-2, with a weak D call TRBD2 (6 bases). Germline V gene data show CDR1 as MRHNA and CDR2 as SNTAGT. Trimming took 4 bases from V and 3 from J, leaving 6 bases between them. The length of the CDR3 is 13 residues. Written as DNA, the CDR3 is TGTGCCAGCAGTGCGGGAGACACCGGGGAGCTGTTTTTT. Translated: CASSAGDTGELFF.

CDR3 sequence (DNA): TGTGCCAGCAGCGCCCGGGACAGGGGATCCGGGGAGCTGTTTTTT. The encoded protein is CASSARDRGSGELFF. J is TRBJ2-2 and V is TRBV11-2, with 10 bases matching TRBD1. The CDR3 extends over 15 amino acids. Germline CDR1 reads SGHAT; CDR2 reads FQNNGV. V lost 5 bases and J lost 6; bases outside the gene matches: 6.

The chain couples TRBV11-2 to TRBJ1-5; 9 bases align to TRBD1. The CDR3 contains 13 residues. Germline V lookup: CDR1 SGHAT, CDR2 FQNNGV. V dropped 3 bases and J dropped 8; count of bases not matched to a gene: 2. This CDR3 is CASSLDRGEPQHF. For the CDR3, the DNA is TGTGCCAGCAGCTTGGACAGGGGAGAGCCCCAGCATTTT.

The gene calls are TRBV2 and TRBJ1-1, with TRBD1 matching 8 bases. V lost 6 bases to trimming and J lost 0 bases; unmatched junction nucleotides: 6. The CDR3 sequence is 15 residues long. Germline V gene data show CDR1 as SNHLY and CDR2 as FYNNEI. CDR3 in DNA: TGTGCCAGCAGGGGGACAGGAGTCATGAACACTGAAGCTTTCTTT. Protein sequence: CASRGTGVMNTEAFF.

This clone was detected once. The rearrangement links TRBV4-1 to TRBJ1-6, with D hard to call. V dropped 4 bases and J dropped 8 bases, with 15 bases sitting between them. CDR1 and CDR2 (germline): MGHRA, YSYEKL. The CDR3 loop spans 15 amino acids. CDR3 nucleotide sequence: TGCGCCAGCAGCCGAGGGCCAATCCCGGATTCACCCCTCCACTTT. The encoded protein is CASSRGPIPDSPLHF.

The rearrangement joins TRBV9 to TRBJ2-1; 7 nucleotides match TRBD2. This CDR3 has 15 residues. CDR1 and CDR2 (germline): SGDLS, YYNGEE. The V gene end was trimmed by 3 bases and the J gene end by 0 bases; junction bases not matched to a gene: 3. In DNA form, the CDR3 reads TGTGCCAGCAGCGGAACGGGAGGCTCCTACAATGAGCAGTTCTTC. This codes for CASSGTGGSYNEQFF.

V is TRBV7-9 and J is TRBJ1-1, with D maybe TRBD1 (6 bases). The CDR3 length is 14 residues. Germline V gives CDR1 SEHNR, CDR2 FQNEAQ (reference sequence). The V end was cut by 1 base, the J end by 12 bases, with 18 bases between. The CDR3 reads CASSLDLTGSETFF. CDR3 nucleotide sequence: TGTGCCAGCAGCTTAGATCTAACAGGGTCGGAAACTTTCTTT.

This sequence joins TRBV4-2 and TRBJ1-1, with a tentative D call TRBD1 (5 bases). The CDR3 loop spans 15 amino acids. Germline CDR1 and CDR2: LGHNA and YNFKEQ. V was trimmed by 0 bases and J by 4 bases, leaving 12 bases between them. The CDR3 DNA is TGTGCCAGCAGCCAAGAAAATTCCGGGGGCACTGAAGCTTTCTTT. As protein: CASSQENSGGTEAFF.

The chain combines TRBV6-5 with TRBJ1-2; D may be TRBD1 (5 bases). The CDR3 length is 15 residues. Germline V gene lookup returns CDR1 MNHEY and CDR2 SVGAGI. Trimming took 6 bases from V and 6 from J, leaving 20 bases between them. The chain's CDR3 is CASSRRRNGGDGYTF. CDR3 nucleotide sequence: TGTGCCAGCAGCCGTCGGAGAAACGGGGGAGATGGCTACACCTTC.

This chain links TRBV7-2 with TRBJ2-1; 7 bases line up with TRBD1. This CDR3 has 15 amino acids. Germline V gives CDR1 SGHTA, CDR2 FQGNSA. After removal of 4 bases from V and 2 bases from J, the junction contained 5 bases not matched to a gene. The CDR3 DNA is TGTGCCAGCAGCTCATCCGGGACAGCCTACAATGAGCAGTTCTTC. Translating gives CASSSSGTAYNEQFF.

This chain links TRBV7-2 with TRBJ2-5; TRBD1 matches at 9 bases. The germline V gene encodes CDR1 SGHTA and CDR2 FQGNSA. Trimming removed 3 bases from V and 3 bases from J; junction bases left unmatched: 2. The CDR3 runs 14 residues. CDR3 protein: CASSFWTGEETQYF. CDR3 in DNA: TGTGCCAGCAGCTTCTGGACAGGGGAAGAGACCCAGTACTTC.

The genes are TRBV6-5 and TRBJ2-5; TRBD1 matches at 8 bases. The CDR3 sequence is 15 residues long. CDR1 MNHEY and CDR2 SVGAGI come from the germline V gene. The V segment lost 6 bases and the J segment 4 bases; nucleotides outside the gene matches: 10. The chain's CDR3 is CASRGVSGGGETQYF. The CDR3 DNA reads TGTGCCAGCAGGGGGGTCTCAGGGGGCGGAGAGACCCAGTACTTC.

This clone was detected only once. This chain connects TRBV15 to TRBJ2-1; 9 bases fit TRBD2. This CDR3 contains 17 residues. With V trimmed by 1 base and J by 2 bases, 6 bases remained unmatched. CDR1 and CDR2 (germline): LNHNV, YYDKDF (reference sequence). CDR3 bases: TGTGCCACCAGCAGAGTTAGCGGGAGTGGGACCTACAATGAGCAGTTCTTC. This encodes CATSRVSGSGTYNEQFF. The whole variable domain, filled in from reference TRBV15 and TRBJ2-1, reads DAMVIQNPRYQVTQFGKPVTLSCSQTLNHNVMYWYQQKSSQAPKLLFHYYDKDFNNEADTPDNFQSRRPNTSFCFLDIRSPGLGDTAMYLCATSRVSGSGTYNEQFFGPGTRLTVL.

This sequence joins TRBV10-3 and TRBJ1-1, with D maybe TRBD1 (5 bases). Germline CDR1 is ENHRY and CDR2 is SYGVKD. The CDR3 length is 14 residues. The V end was cut by 9 bases, the J end by 2 bases, with 16 bases between. In nucleotides, the CDR3 is TGTGCCATTTCGGGGGACCCTAAAAACACTGAAGCTTTCTTT. Amino acids: CAISGDPKNTEAFF.

The genes are TRBV11-2 and TRBJ2-7; 7 bases align to TRBD1. V gave up 3 bases and J gave up 0 bases; unmatched junction bases: 5. This CDR3 region has 15 residues. The germline V gene encodes CDR1 SGHAT and CDR2 FQNNGV. The CDR3 spells CASSLTDRASYEQYF. CDR3 DNA: TGTGCCAGCAGCTTGACCGACAGGGCCTCCTACGAGCAGTACTTC.

In this sample, this clone turned up once. The V and J genes are TRBV23-1 and TRBJ2-7; 8 bases match TRBD1. TRBV23-1 is placed among ORFs of uncertain function. The junction had 6 bases not matched to a gene; V was cut back by 3 bases and J by 5 bases. This CDR3 has 14 amino acids. The CDR3 protein is CASSHRDRLNEQYF. Here the CDR3 DNA reads TGCGCCAGCAGTCACCGGGACAGGCTAAACGAGCAGTACTTC.

This clone was detected only a few times. V is TRBV9 and J is TRBJ1-1; D remains ambiguous. Germline V lookup: CDR1 SGDLS, CDR2 YYNGEE. The CDR3 runs 13 residues. V lost 4 bases, J lost 2 bases, and 9 bases lay in between. CDR3 in DNA: TGTGCCAGCAGCAGATTACTAAACACTGAAGCTTTCTTT. Its protein is CASSRLLNTEAFF.

In the case of this clone: The junction and the germline gene differ at one end; a read error may be behind it. This chain links TRBV11-2 with TRBJ1-5; unclear D gene. The CDR3 has 15 residues. Germline V gene sequence: CDR1 SGHAT, CDR2 FQNNGV. DNA of the CDR3: TGTGCCAGCAGCCCTCATGAGGGTAGTAATCGGCCCCAGCATTTT. Protein product: CASSPHEGSNRPQHF. Filled out from reference TRBV11-2 and TRBJ1-5, the complete variable domain reads EAGVAQSPRYKIIEKRQSVAFWCNPISGHATLYWYQQILGQGPKLLIQFQNNGVVDDSQLPKDRFSAERLKGVDSTLKIQPAKLEDSAVYLCASSPHEGSNRPQHFGDGTRLSIL.

This chain joins TRBV6-5 and TRBJ2-5; the D is unclear. V lost 7 bases, J lost 2 bases, and 11 bases lay in between. This CDR3 contains 13 residues. Germline V lookup: CDR1 MNHEY, CDR2 SVGAGI. DNA of the CDR3: TGTGCCAGCACCTTAAACCGGCAAGAGACCCAGTACTTC. Translated: CASTLNRQETQYF.

The chain joins TRBV6-2 or TRBV6-3 to TRBJ2-3; 9 bases agree with TRBD2. V shed 0 bases and J 5 bases; nucleotides not matched to a gene: 18. This CDR3 comprises 20 residues. Germline assignment: CDR1 MNHEY and CDR2 SVGEGT. CDR3 sequence: CASSYSVVERGRAMKDTQYF. The CDR3 DNA sequence: TGTGCCAGCAGTTACTCGGTGGTAGAGCGCGGGAGGGCCATGAAAGATACGCAGTATTTT.

The chain uses TRBV5-1 and TRBJ2-3; TRBD2 might be the D (5 bases). Germline values: CDR1 SGHRS, CDR2 YFSETQ. CDR3 size: 15 residues. V lost 1 base and J 4 bases, leaving 13 bases between the germline ends. CDR3 DNA sequence: TGCGCCAGCAGCTTGTATCGGGATTCCGCAGATACGCAGTATTTT. Translated, it gives CASSLYRDSADTQYF.

V is TRBV11-2 and J is TRBJ2-7, with D maybe TRBD2 (6 bases). From germline, CDR1 is SGHAT and CDR2 FQNNGV. V was shortened by 1 base and J by 5 bases, with 12 bases between the two germline ends. This CDR3 has 14 amino acids. The CDR3: CASSLVPGVDEQYF. The CDR3 DNA reads TGTGCCAGCAGCTTAGTTCCGGGGGTGGACGAGCAGTACTTC.

The chain uses TRBV4-1 and TRBJ1-4, with 11 bases identical to TRBD1. The CDR3 contains 17 residues. Germline assignment: CDR1 MGHRA and CDR2 YSYEKL. The trim removed 1 base at V and 0 bases at J, leaving 1 base unmatched. In DNA form, the CDR3 reads TGCGCCAGCAGCCAAGGGGGACAGGGGGCAACTAATGAAAAACTGTTTTTT. Protein sequence: CASSQGGQGATNEKLFF.